This TCR beta chain is from a study of OX40 agonist ivuxolimab in advanced cancers. Background for the entire study: Ivuxolimab was an agonistic, fully human IgG2 monoclonal antibody directed against OX40 (CD134), a costimulatory receptor. Intravenous ivuxolimab was administered to patients every 2 weeks at six dose levels: 0.01, 0.1, 0.3, 1.5, 3 and 10 mg/kg. Of the roughly 51 patients in dose escalation, approximately 20 had hepatocellular carcinoma, some 15 had melanoma, 9 had renal cell carcinoma and 9 had head and neck cancer. The dose-escalation cohort was roughly 80% male with a mean age of approximately 59 years, ranging from 23 to 79. Prior anti-PD-1, anti-PD-L1 or anti-CTLA-4 therapy was permitted, and checkpoint inhibitors had been received by about 44% of dose-escalation patients. Partial responses occurred in three dose-escalation patients: two with cutaneous melanoma and one with hepatocellular carcinoma. The point of sequencing TCRbeta in the periphery was to test whether ivuxolimab changed TCR sequence diversity and drove clonal T-cell expansion. The paper covers the monotherapy dose-escalation part of the phase I ivuxolimab trial, which included N ≈ 52 patients. What the study reported, not specific to this receptor: Partial responders in the 0.1-3.0 mg/kg groups had among the lowest normalized peripheral clonal expansion, especially among CD8+ T cells. Low levels of normalized T-cell clonal expansion were also seen in some patients who did not respond. At doses of 0.1 to 3.0 mg/kg, clonal expansion of both CD4+ and CD8+ blood T cells was observed from baseline to week 6. Which antigens the clonally expanded peripheral T cells were specific for was not determined. On average, CD8+ T cells showed more expanded clones than CD4+ T cells after ivuxolimab.

To sequence the TCRbeta CDR3 region, genomic DNA was isolated from the sorted cells. The immunoSEQ Assay was used for sequencing of TCRbeta CDR3 regions. The table was pulled from immuneACCESS by TCRdb, which kept in-frame rearrangements only. Such tables lose some clones; where checked, under half of the loss comes from unresolved V genes, and the rest has no known cause. The sample table lists about 46,000 clones, approximately 88% of them with a count of one. The top ten clonotypes cover about 10% of the sample. The trial excluded patients who had a history of autoimmune disease or who were on systemic immunosuppression. In every dose cohort, peripheral blood was drawn for TCR sequencing at baseline, cycle 4 day 1, and cycle 7 day 1. Samples were obtained from an open-label, multicenter, first-in-human phase I dose-escalation trial of ivuxolimab. The trial enrolled adults with locally advanced or metastatic head and neck squamous cell, hepatocellular, melanoma or renal cell carcinoma. CD4+ and CD8+ T cells were sorted separately from peripheral blood before TCR sequencing.

This clone was detected only once. It has no known antigen specificity. No qualities accompany the bases; no much larger clone lies one base away. The TCR was taken from an adult with an advanced solid tumor such as melanoma, head and neck, liver or kidney cancer. Sample: CD4+ or CD8+ T cells sorted from blood, taken in a trial of the OX40 agonist ivuxolimab.

The DNA reads as follows: TGCGCCAGCAGCTTGGAAGGGGAGTTGACTGAAGCTTTCTTT. It codes for CASSLEGELTEAFF. The chain is encoded by TRBV5-1 joined to TRBJ1-1; a tentative D match to TRBD1 spans 5 bases. Trimming removed 0 bases from V and 5 bases from J, leaving 11 bases between the germline ends. CDR1 and CDR2, per the germline V gene, are SGHRS and YFSETQ. The CDR3 numbers 14 residues from cysteine through phenylalanine. Only the CDR3 DNA is retained, 42 bases long and in frame from the first base. Beyond the CDR3, the reference TRBV5-1 and TRBJ1-1 genes provide the residues; the full variable domain reads: KAGVTQTPRYLIKTRGQQVTLSCSPISGHRSVSWYQQTPGQGLQFLFEYFSETQRNKGNFPGRFSGRQFSNSRSEMNVSTLELGDSALYLCASSLEGELTEAFFGQGTRLTVV.